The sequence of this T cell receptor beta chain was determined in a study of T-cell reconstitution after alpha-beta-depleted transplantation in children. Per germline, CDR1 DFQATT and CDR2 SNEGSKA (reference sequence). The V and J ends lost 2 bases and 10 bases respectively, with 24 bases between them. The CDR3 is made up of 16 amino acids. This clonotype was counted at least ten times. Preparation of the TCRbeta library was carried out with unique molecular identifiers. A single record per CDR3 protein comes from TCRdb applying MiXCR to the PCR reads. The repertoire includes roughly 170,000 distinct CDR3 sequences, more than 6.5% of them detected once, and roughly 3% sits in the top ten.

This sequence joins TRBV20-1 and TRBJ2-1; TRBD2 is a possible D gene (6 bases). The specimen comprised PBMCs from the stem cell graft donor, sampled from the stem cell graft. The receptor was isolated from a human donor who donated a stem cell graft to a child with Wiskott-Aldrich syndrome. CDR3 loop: CSARLTGLHTLGEQFF. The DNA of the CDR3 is TGCAGTGCTAGATTAACGGGACTCCACACCCTCGGGGAGCAGTTCTTC.